This T cell receptor beta chain is from a study of blood T cell repertoires in COVID-19. CDR1 is LNHDA, CDR2 SQIVND, per germline (reference sequence). The CDR3 length is 15 residues. V trimming: 1 base; J trimming: 5 bases; junction bases outside the gene matches: 5. Method: immunoSEQ multiplex PCR; TCRdb's copy keeps in-frame clones and lacks some. This sample has around 310,000 clones, with around 90% found just once. Patients in Seattle were enrolled during active infection, then followed longitudinally. This sequence originates from a woman aged 35 to 49 with COVID-19, enrolled during active disease. This chain joins TRBV19 and TRBJ2-1, with 7 bases identical to TRBD2. The source material was peripheral blood. CDR3 sequence reads: CASSIGRGRNNEQFF. In DNA form, the CDR3 reads TGTGCCAGTAGTATAGGGCGGGGGAGGAACAATGAGCAGTTCTTC.